This section outlines one T cell receptor beta chain sequence together with its context. No antigen is known for it. Base qualities were left out, and no much larger clone turns up one base away. The cohort consisted of approximately 670 healthy bone marrow donors. At the time of sampling, all cohort members were nominally healthy, though unrecorded immune exposures were likely present. The donor tested CMV seronegative and was one of the 352 seronegative cohort members. A peripheral blood sample was provided by each donor, and peripheral blood mononuclear cells were used for TCR beta sequencing. The Qiagen DNeasy Blood Extraction Kit was used to extract genomic DNA from the blood cell samples. These data belong to a study of cytomegalovirus exposure and HLA in healthy donors (TCRdb year 2017). General notes on the study: An earlier analysis of about 560 of the donors reported 276 Gb of sequence data and 95 million to 140 million unique TCR beta sequences obtained from around 180 million T cells. Roughly 290 gigabases of sequencing data and 91 million or so unique TCR sequences made up an early release that covered approximately 700 HLA-typed donors. The genetic ancestry cluster associated with self-reported Caucasian donors included around 76% of the roughly 390 genotyped donors. The study aimed to test whether cataloging public T cell receptors could reveal signatures of past pathogen exposure. The T cell repertoires of roughly 660 subjects were profiled by immunosequencing and related to cytomegalovirus serostatus. Besides the first cohort of 500 to 700 subjects, a separate validation cohort made up of 120 different subjects was used. To predict cytomegalovirus infection status, the study combined high-throughput TCR immunosequencing, statistical association of individual TCRs with disease status, and machine learning. A later analysis re-analyzed previously published TCR beta repertoires from 500 to 700 donors and added high-resolution HLA genotyping to study TCR occurrence patterns. Rather than using new phenotypic data, the later analysis identified candidate immune exposures from TCR beta sequences and from how often those sequences occurred across donors. To decide whether each TCR beta V gene segment behaved as functional or pseudogenic, an earlier analysis of 587 of the donors relied on high-throughput TCR beta sequencing. Donor age, sex, ethnicity and CMV serostatus were collected together with the repertoire data. A later genetic analysis used genome-wide SNP genotypes for about 65% of the 666 donors, treating that subset as a discovery cohort. Every repertoire in the discovery cohort had been generated on one and the same sequencing platform. HLA typing included class I and class II loci at four-digit resolution. Typing coverage varied by locus: roughly 629-640 donors for A, B, C, DRB1 and DQB1; roughly 520 for DQA1; over 600 for DPA1; about 450 for DPB1. Roughly five DR-DQ haplotypes were handled as single units for association and clustering, since linkage in the cohort was strong. Among 398 genotyped donors of the cohort, an average of approximately 240,000 unique TCR beta nucleotide sequences was sequenced per donor, of which about 18% were non-productive. Study-level results and caveats: In this cohort, only TCR beta chains were sequenced, and detectable features were limited by the absence of alpha or paired-chain data. In both the original and validation cohorts, the classifier was reported to diagnose cytomegalovirus status with high specificity and sensitivity. Three of the identified cytomegalovirus-associated TCR beta chains were confirmed in vitro to be specific for cytomegalovirus antigens. In the study, around 160 TCR beta chains were listed as associated with cytomegalovirus. An association between a missense DCLRE1C variant and V-gene and J-gene trimming of TCR beta chains was found in a later genetic analysis and replicated in an independent cohort. Compared with equally common non-associated chains, HLA-associated TCR beta chains in a later analysis were more clonally expanded and had lower generation probabilities. Because the 87-base-pair reads could not distinguish some IMGT-functional V segments, including TRBV6-2 and TRBV6-3, those segments were excluded. Assigning TCR associations to individual alleles was difficult when HLA alleles, especially DR and DQ, strongly co-occurred. In an earlier analysis of 587 of the donors, most TCR beta V segments were observed in productive rearrangements about 90% or about 30% of the time, broadly matching IMGT annotations. A later analysis associated some 17,000 TCR beta sequences with specific HLA alleles at a false discovery rate of 0.05. A cluster of highly shared sequence variants was judged likely to be a technical artifact of the sequencing pipeline. Most TCR sequences were observed very rarely across donors, whereas some public TCRs were present in many individuals. The authors suggested that the approach could potentially be extended to other disease states and immunological phenotypes. Because counts were too low, roughly 18 rarely observed V segments, including chromosome 9 orphons, were left out of the earlier analysis of some 640 of the donors. A later analysis reported that several top co-occurrence clusters appeared linked to parvovirus B19, influenza, CMV and Epstein-Barr virus. Sequencing depth was assumed to be roughly uniform across donors in the presence/absence analyses, though that assumption may not hold. According to a later genetic analysis, donors in an Asian-associated ancestry cluster had fewer N-insertions in productive TCRs than the approximately 700-donor mean. A later analysis found that most CMV-associated TCR beta chains appeared HLA-restricted, with HLA associations seemingly driven largely by CMV exposure. A further reported finding was that TCR beta sequences accurately predicted the HLA-A and HLA-B alleles for most subjects in the first cohort. For the cohort, immune exposure information was limited to CMV serostatus. According to a later analysis, TCR association rates differed among HLA loci, with DRB1 alleles showing the most associated TCRs and HLA-C alleles showing the fewest. Linkage disequilibrium might explain the correlated functional status among segregating V segments, but an unknown experimental factor could not be excluded. HLA typing was unavailable for some donors at each locus, so association tests used only the typed subset.

There are 14 amino acids in the CDR3, from cysteine to phenylalanine inclusive. The DNA shown is the 42-base CDR3, in frame from base 1. V lost 4 bases and J lost 7 bases; the stretch between them is 16 bases long. As encoded in the germline V gene (reference sequence), CDR1 is LNHDA while CDR2 is SQIVND. Preparation of the library involved the immunoSEQ multiplex PCR assay. The multiplex PCR relied on a mix of 60 forward primers for TCR Vbeta segments and 13 reverse primers for TCR Jbeta segments. The CDR3 region of rearranged TCR beta genes was amplified from genomic DNA by a multiplex PCR assay. Amplified TCR beta libraries were sequenced as 87-base-pair reads on the Illumina HiSeq System. In the paper's pipeline: A later analysis tallied 75 million to 85 million unique TCR beta chains across the approximately 670 repertoires, and about 10 million of those chains were shared by two or more donors. Raw reads were error-corrected and collapsed into unique sequences with a nearest-neighbor algorithm that merged closely related sequences to remove PCR and sequencing errors. CDR3 sequences were aligned to IMGT reference sequences to assign V, D and J gene segments. Each retained sequence needed at least a six-nucleotide match to both a V gene segment and a J gene segment. Rearrangements were classified as productive when the CDR3 lacked stop codons and remained in frame with V and J, and all other rearrangements were classified as non-productive. Following IMGT convention, CDR3 was defined as the stretch from the second conserved V-encoded cysteine up to the conserved J-encoded phenylalanine. Sequences without an unambiguous match to a single V gene segment were excluded from the earlier analysis of 500 to 700 of the donors. An earlier analysis of 587 of the donors called V segments functional above 56.7% productive rearrangements and segregating when the between-donor standard deviation exceeded 5%. A statistical classification framework was built to diagnose cytomegalovirus status from the catalog of TCR beta chain sequences. A later analysis assigned V and J genes by comparing TCR nucleotide sequences with IMGT/GENE-DB human TR gene sequences. The TCRdist pipeline was used in a later analysis to assign CDR3 sequences and most-parsimonious VDJ recombination scenarios. In a later analysis, each TCR beta chain was defined by its CDR3 amino acid sequence together with its V-gene family, and reads without a unique V-gene family were excluded. As a way to deal with suspected cross-contamination and a sequencing artifact, a later analysis dropped 592 nucleotide sequences that were highly shared and had low generation probability. In a later analysis, a clonal expansion index was calculated for each public chain from normalized within-repertoire ranks of inferred template counts. A later analysis computed generation probabilities with a VDJ recombination model fitted to out-of-frame rearrangements, and checked the results against IGoR. Hypergeometric tests were used in a later analysis to score TCR-TCR, TCR-HLA and TCR-CMV co-occurrence, with a repertoire-size bias correction applied to the TCR pairs. To estimate false discovery rates, a later analysis permuted the HLA or CMV assignments 20 times. A later analysis grouped co-occurring TCRs with DBSCAN, adding TCRdist sequence similarity when clustering within HLA-allele-positive subsets. Repertoires with fewer than 30,000 or more than 120,000 public chains were left out of co-occurrence clustering, as were five repertoires with anomalous nucleotide sharing. Imported from immuneACCESS, the table was reduced by TCRdb to in-frame sequences with V and J called. These copies leave out some clones; in studies compared against another copy, an unresolved V gene accounts for under half, and the cause of the remainder is not known. D and trimming come from the DNA, and the V and J calls and clone size come from that table. Present in this sample are 95,000 to 110,000 clones, around 61% of which were seen just once. 3% to 4% of the sample rests with the top ten.

The sequenced sample consisted of PBMCs. This clonotype originated in a woman aged 50 to 60 in good health and CMV-seronegative. This chain is built from TRBV19 and TRBJ1-1; matching of 5 bases hints at TRBD1 as the D gene. CDR3 loop: CASSNGGPPYEAFF. The nucleotide sequence is given as TGTGCCAGTAGTAACGGGGGTCCACCCTATGAAGCTTTCTTT.